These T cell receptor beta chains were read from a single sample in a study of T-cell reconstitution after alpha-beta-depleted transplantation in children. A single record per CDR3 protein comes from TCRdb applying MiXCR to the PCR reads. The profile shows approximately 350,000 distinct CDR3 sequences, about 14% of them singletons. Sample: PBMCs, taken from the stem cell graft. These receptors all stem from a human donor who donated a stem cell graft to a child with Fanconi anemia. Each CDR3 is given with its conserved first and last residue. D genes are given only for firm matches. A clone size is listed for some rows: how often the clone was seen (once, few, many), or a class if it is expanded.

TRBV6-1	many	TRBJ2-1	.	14	CASTSGVGPSEQFF	TGTGCCAGCACGTCGGGGGTGGGTCCGAGTGAGCAGTTCTTC
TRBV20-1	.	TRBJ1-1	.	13	CSAKMDWYTEAFF	TGCAGTGCTAAAATGGACTGGTACACTGAAGCTTTCTTT
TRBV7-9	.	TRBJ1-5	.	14	CASSLGNLRQPQHF	TGTGCCAGCAGCTTAGGGAATTTGAGGCAGCCCCAGCATTTT
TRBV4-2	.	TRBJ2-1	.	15	CASSQDVSGVYEQFF	TGTGCCAGCAGCCAAGATGTCTCGGGGGTTTACGAGCAGTTCTTC
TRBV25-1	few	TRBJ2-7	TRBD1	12	CASSGGQKEQYF	TGTGCCAGCAGTGGGGGACAGAAAGAGCAGTACTTC
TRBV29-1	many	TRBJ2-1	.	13	CSVESILGNEQFF	TGCAGCGTTGAATCCATACTTGGGAATGAGCAGTTCTTC
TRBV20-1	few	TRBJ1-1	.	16	CSARDAGSYMNTEAFF	TGCAGTGCTAGAGATGCCGGCTCTTACATGAACACTGAAGCTTTCTTT
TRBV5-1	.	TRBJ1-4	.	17	CASSSTASGWANEKLFF	TGCGCCAGCAGCTCGACAGCTTCCGGATGGGCTAATGAAAAACTGTTTTTT
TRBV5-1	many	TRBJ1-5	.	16	CASSPGLPEGNQPQHF	TGCGCCAGCAGCCCGGGACTCCCCGAGGGCAATCAGCCCCAGCATTTT
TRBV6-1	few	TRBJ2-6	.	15	CASSTISGWANVLTF	TGTGCCAGCAGCACTATATCTGGTTGGGCCAACGTCCTGACTTTC
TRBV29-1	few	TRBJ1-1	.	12	CSGGEEGTEAFF	TGCAGCGGCGGAGAGGAGGGCACTGAAGCTTTCTTT
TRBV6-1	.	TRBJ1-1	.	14	CASRKQGWSTEAFF	TGTGCCAGCCGGAAGCAGGGATGGAGCACTGAAGCTTTCTTT
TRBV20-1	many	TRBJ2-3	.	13	CSAETPLGDTQYF	TGCAGTGCTGAGACCCCCTTGGGGGATACGCAGTATTTT
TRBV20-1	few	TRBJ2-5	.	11	CSARREETQYF	TGCAGTGCTAGGCGGGAAGAGACCCAGTACTTC
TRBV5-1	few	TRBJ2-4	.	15	CASSLYGRTANIQYF	TGCGCCAGCAGCTTATACGGACGGACGGCAAACATTCAGTACTTC
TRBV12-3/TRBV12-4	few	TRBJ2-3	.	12	CASSPGVAPQYF	TGTGCCAGCAGTCCGGGAGTAGCCCCGCAGTATTTT
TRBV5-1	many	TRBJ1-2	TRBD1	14	CASSSDRRDYGYTF	TGCGCCAGCAGCTCGGACAGGCGGGACTATGGCTACACCTTC
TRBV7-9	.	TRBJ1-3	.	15	CASSNSGTAGNTIYF	TGTGCCAGCAGCAATTCGGGGACTGCCGGAAACACCATATATTTT
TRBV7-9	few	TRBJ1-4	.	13	CASSSRSNEKLFF	TGTGCCAGCAGTTCCAGATCTAATGAAAAACTGTTTTTT
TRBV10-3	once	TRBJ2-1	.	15	CAISESTLDSNEQFF	TGTGCCATCAGTGAGTCGACGCTAGACTCCAATGAGCAGTTCTTC
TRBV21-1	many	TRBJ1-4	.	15	CASIRPGATNEKLFF	TGTGCCAGTATAAGACCAGGGGCAACTAATGAAAAACTGTTTTTT
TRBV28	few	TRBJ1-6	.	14	CASTIPGTAEPLHF	TGTGCCAGCACCATCCCTGGGACGGCGGAACCCCTCCACTTT
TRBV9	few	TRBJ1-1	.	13	CASSVVALNEAFF	TGTGCCAGCAGCGTAGTGGCCCTAAATGAAGCTTTCTTT